Below, 19 T cell receptor beta chains from the same sample are listed, as sequenced in a study of shared clonotypes between healthy human individuals. Sequenced by immunoSEQ multiplex PCR; TCRdb stores in-frame clones only, minus some. The table includes 2 million to 3 million clones, more than 85% detected once. Material: naive CD4+ T cells from PBMCs. The sample's subset: CD45RA+ positively selected. The source is a man younger than 30 in good health. Some clones in this sample may be carry-over from other donors' samples.

The chain couples TRBV4-2 to TRBJ2-3; 10 positions agree with TRBD2. V gave up 4 bases and J gave up 6 bases; unmatched junction bases: 25. Germline V gene lookup returns CDR1 LGHNA and CDR2 YNFKEQ. The CDR3 extends over 21 amino acids. DNA of the CDR3: TGTGCCAGCAGCCCGAGGGCCGGCGGGGGGCATCTAGCGGGAGCGAGGGATACGCAGTATTTT. Translated: CASSPRAGGGHLAGARDTQYF.

This chain connects TRBV28 to TRBJ2-1; 9 nucleotides line up with TRBD2. Germline V gene data show CDR1 as MDHEN and CDR2 as SYDVKM. The CDR3 spans 15 residues. V was clipped by 7 bases and J by 2 bases; unmatched bases: 6. The CDR3 bases are TGTGCCAGCAACCAAGCGGGAGGACCCTACAATGAGCAGTTCTTC. As protein: CASNQAGGPYNEQFF.

Here the CDR3 DNA reads TGTGCCAGCAGCGGAACAGGGCGGGAGCAGTTCTTC. This sequence encodes CASSGTGREQFF. J is TRBJ2-1 and V is TRBV11-3; D perhaps matches TRBD1 (6 bases). Germline CDR1 is SGHNT and CDR2 is YENEEA. The CDR3 has 12 amino acids. V was cut by 5 bases and J by 10 bases, with 12 bases left in between.

This clone has a handful of counts. The chain carries TRBV20-1 and TRBJ1-2; D gene uncertain. This CDR3 region has 8 residues. Germline CDR1 DFQATT, CDR2 SNEGSKA (reference sequence). The CDR3 is CRSNSYTF. Here the CDR3 DNA reads TGCAGATCGAACTCCTACACCTTC.

J is TRBJ1-1 and V is TRBV7-9; D remains ambiguous. The CDR3 runs 12 residues. Trimming took off 5 bases at V and 5 bases at J, with 9 bases between the two ends. Per germline, CDR1 SEHNR and CDR2 FQNEAQ (reference sequence). CDR3 loop: CASSEDRTEAFF. As DNA, the CDR3 is TGTGCCAGCAGCGAGGACCGGACTGAAGCTTTCTTT.

The chain uses TRBV19 and TRBJ2-7, with 10 positions matching TRBD2. Trimming removed 6 bases from V and 6 bases from J; junction bases left unmatched: 14. Germline values: CDR1 LNHDA, CDR2 SQIVND (reference sequence). The CDR3 is made up of 16 amino acids. CDR3 sequence (DNA): TGTGCCAGTAGCACCGCCGTTGGAGCGGGAGGGCGCGAGCAGTACTTC. It yields the protein CASSTAVGAGGREQYF. The full variable domain, completed using reference TRBV19 and TRBJ2-7, is DGGITQSPKYLFRKEGQNVTLSCEQNLNHDAMYWYRQDPGQGLRLIYYSQIVNDFQKGDIAEGYSVSREKKESFPLTVTSAQKNPTAFYLCASSTAVGAGGREQYFGPGTRLTVT.

As DNA, the CDR3 is TGTGCCAGCAGTTTATGGTCAGGGGGTAATGAAGCTTTCTTT. Translation: CASSLWSGGNEAFF. The chain carries TRBV28 and TRBJ1-1; 7 nucleotides agree with TRBD1. The CDR3 extends over 14 amino acids. From germline, CDR1 is MDHEN and CDR2 SYDVKM. V dropped 0 bases and J dropped 7; count of bases not matched to a gene: 5.

The chain joins TRBV12-5 to TRBJ2-2; D possibly corresponds to TRBD1 (6 bases). CDR3 size: 12 residues. CDR1 is LGHNT, CDR2 FRNRAP, per germline. Trimming stripped 9 bases from V and 5 bases from J, with 10 bases between. The CDR3 DNA reads as TGTGCTAGACGAGGGGGAACCGGGGAGCTGTTTTTT. Protein product: CARRGGTGELFF.

V and J are TRBV5-1 and TRBJ2-7, with D tentatively TRBD1 (6 bases). Germline CDR1 and CDR2: SGHRS and YFSETQ. With 4 bases removed from V and 5 bases from J, the gap between germline ends came to 16 bases. The CDR3 is 14 amino acids. This CDR3 is CASSPTAGANEQYF. CDR3 DNA sequence: TGCGCCAGCAGCCCGACGGCAGGGGCGAACGAGCAGTACTTC.

CDR3 residues: CASSLGLAGGLSYEQYF. CDR3 bases: TGTGCCAGCAGCTTGGGACTAGCGGGAGGCCTCTCCTACGAGCAGTACTTC. V and J are TRBV5-4 and TRBJ2-7, with 13 bases identical to TRBD2. The V segment lost 0 bases and the J segment 0 bases; nucleotides outside the gene matches: 3. CDR3 length equals 17 residues. Germline V gene lookup returns CDR1 SGHNT and CDR2 YYREEE (reference sequence).

The gene calls are TRBV5-5 and TRBJ2-2; the D is unclear. Looked up from germline, CDR1 is SGHKS and CDR2 is YYEKEE (reference sequence). V was shortened by 0 bases and J by 0 bases, with 6 bases between the two germline ends. The length of the CDR3 is 15 residues. The chain's CDR3 is CASSLDLANTGELFF. CDR3 DNA sequence: TGTGCCAGCAGCTTGGACCTCGCGAACACCGGGGAGCTGTTTTTT.

This chain uses TRBV18 with TRBJ1-1, with 9 bases fitting TRBD1. The CDR3 has 13 residues. Germline values: CDR1 KGHSH, CDR2 LQKENI. V lost 8 bases to trimming and J lost 2 bases; unmatched junction nucleotides: 3. The CDR3 DNA sequence: TGTGCCAGCGGACAGGGGTCTAACACTGAAGCTTTCTTT. This gives the protein CASGQGSNTEAFF.

The V gene is TRBV4-1, the J gene TRBJ1-4; 8 nucleotides agree with TRBD1. V lost 4 bases to trimming and J lost 9 bases; unmatched junction nucleotides: 16. CDR1 and CDR2 (germline): MGHRA, YSYEKL. This CDR3 contains 17 residues. DNA for the CDR3: TGCGCCAGCAGCCGAATCCAGGGGGCCGGGGATCCACAAAAACTGTTTTTT. Translating gives CASSRIQGAGDPQKLFF.

The chain has TRBV2 and TRBJ2-1, with 12 bases lining up with TRBD2. V lost 4 bases, J lost 6 bases, and 4 bases stayed unmatched. This CDR3 spans 15 amino acids. Germline V gene sequence: CDR1 SNHLY, CDR2 FYNNEI. The CDR3 DNA follows: TGTGCCAGCAGTGTGACTAGCGGGAGCGGCAATGAGCAGTTCTTC. Protein sequence: CASSVTSGSGNEQFF. The full variable domain, with the rest looked up from reference TRBV2 and TRBJ2-1, is EPEVTQTPSHQVTQMGQEVILRCVPISNHLYFYWYRQILGQKVEFLVSFYNNEISEKSEIFDDQFSVERPDGSNFTLKIRSTKLEDSAMYFCASSVTSGSGNEQFFGPGTRLTVL.

The chain carries TRBV6-1 and TRBJ2-5, with 9 bases aligning to TRBD1. V lost 3 bases to trimming and J lost 5 bases; unmatched junction nucleotides: 7. CDR3 length: 15 residues. Germline values: CDR1 MNHNS, CDR2 SASEGT. The CDR3 nucleotides are TGTGCCAGCAGTGAGGGGACAGGGCGTTGGGAGACCCAGTACTTC. This gives the protein CASSEGTGRWETQYF.

The rearrangement links TRBV9 to TRBJ1-2; D is undetermined. The CDR3 loop spans 14 amino acids. The germline CDR1 and CDR2 sequences are SGDLS and YYNGEE. Trimming removed 0 bases from V and 1 base from J, with 7 bases in between. DNA of the CDR3: TGTGCCAGCAGCGTAGCGGGGAATAACTATGGCTACACCTTC. Its protein is CASSVAGNNYGYTF.

V usage is TRBV9 and J usage is TRBJ2-2; TRBD2 is a possible D gene (6 bases). The V and J ends lost 3 bases and 1 base respectively, with 13 bases between them. The germline V gene encodes CDR1 SGDLS and CDR2 YYNGEE. This CDR3 contains 16 residues. In nucleotides, the CDR3 is TGTGCCAGCAGCGACTGGGACTTCTTGAACACCGGGGAGCTGTTTTTT. Encoded protein: CASSDWDFLNTGELFF.

The rearrangement joins TRBV28 to TRBJ2-7; the D gene is possibly TRBD2 (6 bases). Germline CDR1 and CDR2: MDHEN and SYDVKM. V was cut by 3 bases and J by 2 bases, with 11 bases left in between. This CDR3 region has 14 residues. CDR3 DNA: TGTGCCAGCAGTTTTCCGCGCGGGGCCTACGAGCAGTACTTC. Its protein is CASSFPRGAYEQYF.

This clone has just a few counts. This chain links TRBV4-1 with TRBJ1-1; possible D gene TRBD1, 6 bases. Trimming took 3 bases from V and 0 from J, leaving 14 bases between them. The CDR3 is made up of 16 amino acids. CDR1 and CDR2 (germline): MGHRA, YSYEKL. The CDR3 region has the DNA TGCGCCAGCAGCCACGGACGACAGGTAATGAACACTGAAGCTTTCTTT. It specifies CASSHGRQVMNTEAFF.